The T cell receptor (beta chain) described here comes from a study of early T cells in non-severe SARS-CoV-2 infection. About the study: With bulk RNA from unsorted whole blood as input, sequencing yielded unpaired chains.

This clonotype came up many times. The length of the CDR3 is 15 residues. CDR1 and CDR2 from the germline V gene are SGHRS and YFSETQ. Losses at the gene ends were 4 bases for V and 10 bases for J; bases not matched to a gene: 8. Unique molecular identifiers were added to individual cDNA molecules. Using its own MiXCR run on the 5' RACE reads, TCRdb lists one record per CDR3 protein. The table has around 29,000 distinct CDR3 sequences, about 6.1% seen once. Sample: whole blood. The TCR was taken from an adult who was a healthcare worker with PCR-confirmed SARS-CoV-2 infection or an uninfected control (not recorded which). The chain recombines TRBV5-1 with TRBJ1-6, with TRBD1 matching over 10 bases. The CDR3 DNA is TGCGCCAGCAGCAGCGGGACAGGGGATGGATCACCCCTCCACTTT. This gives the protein CASSSGTGDGSPLHF.